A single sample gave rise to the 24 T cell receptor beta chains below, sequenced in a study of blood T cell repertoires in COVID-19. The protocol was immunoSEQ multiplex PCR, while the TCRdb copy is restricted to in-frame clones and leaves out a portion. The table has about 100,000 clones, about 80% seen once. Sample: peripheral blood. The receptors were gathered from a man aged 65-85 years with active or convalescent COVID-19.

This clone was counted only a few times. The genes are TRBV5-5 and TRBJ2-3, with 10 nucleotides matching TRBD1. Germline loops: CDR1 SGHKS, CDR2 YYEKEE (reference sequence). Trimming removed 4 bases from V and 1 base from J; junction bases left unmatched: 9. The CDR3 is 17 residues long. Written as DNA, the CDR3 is TGTGCCAGCAGCCGTTCCCCGGGACAGGGGCGCACAGATACGCAGTATTTT. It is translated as CASSRSPGQGRTDTQYF.

CDR3 region: CASRVEAPFYGYTF. Written as DNA, the CDR3 is TGCGCCAGCAGGGTGGAGGCGCCGTTCTATGGCTACACCTTC. The chain joins TRBV5-1 to TRBJ1-2; no definite D call. V shed 5 bases and J shed 4 bases, with 15 bases lying between them. CDR3 size: 14 residues. Germline values: CDR1 SGHRS, CDR2 YFSETQ. The full variable domain, in which reference TRBV5-1 and TRBJ1-2 provide the parts outside the CDR3, is KAGVTQTPRYLIKTRGQQVTLSCSPISGHRSVSWYQQTPGQGLQFLFEYFSETQRNKGNFPGRFSGRQFSNSRSEMNVSTLELGDSALYLCASRVEAPFYGYTFGSGTRLTVV.

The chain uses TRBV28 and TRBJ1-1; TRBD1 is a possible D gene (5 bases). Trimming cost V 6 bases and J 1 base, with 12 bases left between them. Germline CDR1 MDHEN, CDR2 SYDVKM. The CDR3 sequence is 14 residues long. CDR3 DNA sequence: TGTGCCAGCAGCGGGGGAGGTTGGAACACTGAAGCTTTCTTT. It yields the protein CASSGGGWNTEAFF. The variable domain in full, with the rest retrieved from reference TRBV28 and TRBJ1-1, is DVKVTQSSRYLVKRTGEKVFLECVQDMDHENMFWYRQDPGLGLRLIYFSYDVKMKEKGDIPEGYSVSREKKERFSLILESASTNQTSMYLCASSGGGWNTEAFFGQGTRLTVV.

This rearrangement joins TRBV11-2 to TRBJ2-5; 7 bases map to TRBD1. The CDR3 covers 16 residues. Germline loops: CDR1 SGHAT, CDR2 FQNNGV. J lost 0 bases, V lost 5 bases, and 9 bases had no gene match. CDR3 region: CASSKRGQGYQETQYF. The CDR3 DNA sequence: TGTGCCAGCAGCAAAAGGGGGCAGGGCTACCAAGAGACCCAGTACTTC.

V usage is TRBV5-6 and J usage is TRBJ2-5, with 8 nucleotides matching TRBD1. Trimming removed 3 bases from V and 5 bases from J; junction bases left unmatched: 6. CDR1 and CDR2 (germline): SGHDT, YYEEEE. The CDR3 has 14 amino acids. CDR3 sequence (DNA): TGTGCCAGCAGCTCACAGGGGGGATTGGAGACCCAGTACTTC. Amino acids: CASSSQGGLETQYF.

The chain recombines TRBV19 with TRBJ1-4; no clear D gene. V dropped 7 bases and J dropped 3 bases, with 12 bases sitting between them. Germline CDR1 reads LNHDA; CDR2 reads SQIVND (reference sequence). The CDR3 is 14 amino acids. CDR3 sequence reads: CASKPGNPNEKLFF. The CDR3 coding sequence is TGTGCCAGTAAACCGGGGAACCCTAATGAAAAACTGTTTTTT.

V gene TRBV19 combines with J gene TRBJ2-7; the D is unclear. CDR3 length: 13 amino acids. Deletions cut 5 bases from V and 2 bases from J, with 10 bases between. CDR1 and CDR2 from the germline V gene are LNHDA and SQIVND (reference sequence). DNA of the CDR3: TGTGCCAGTAGTGATACGACAACCTACGAGCAGTACTTC. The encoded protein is CASSDTTTYEQYF.

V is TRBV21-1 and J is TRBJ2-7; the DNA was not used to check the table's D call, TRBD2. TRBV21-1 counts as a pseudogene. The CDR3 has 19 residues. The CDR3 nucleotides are TGTGCCAGCAACCCACGGGGACTAGCGGGAGGACCTGCTTCCTACGAGCAGTACTTC. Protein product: CASNPRGLAGGPASYEQYF.

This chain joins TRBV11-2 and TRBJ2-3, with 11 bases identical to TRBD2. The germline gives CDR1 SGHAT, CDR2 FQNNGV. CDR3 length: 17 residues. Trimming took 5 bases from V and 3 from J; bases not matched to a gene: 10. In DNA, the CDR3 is TGTGCCAGCAGCACCGCAAAACTAGCGGGAGTTACAGATACGCAGTATTTT. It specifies CASSTAKLAGVTDTQYF. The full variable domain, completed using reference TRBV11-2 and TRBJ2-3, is EAGVAQSPRYKIIEKRQSVAFWCNPISGHATLYWYQQILGQGPKLLIQFQNNGVVDDSQLPKDRFSAERLKGVDSTLKIQPAKLEDSAVYLCASSTAKLAGVTDTQYFGPGTRLTVL.

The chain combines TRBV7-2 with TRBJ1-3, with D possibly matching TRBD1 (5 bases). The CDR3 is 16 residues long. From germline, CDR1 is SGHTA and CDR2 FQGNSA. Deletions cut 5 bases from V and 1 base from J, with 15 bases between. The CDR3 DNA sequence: TGTGCCAGCAGCCCGGTGGGCGGGGGTTCTGGAAACACCATATATTTT. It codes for CASSPVGGGSGNTIYF.

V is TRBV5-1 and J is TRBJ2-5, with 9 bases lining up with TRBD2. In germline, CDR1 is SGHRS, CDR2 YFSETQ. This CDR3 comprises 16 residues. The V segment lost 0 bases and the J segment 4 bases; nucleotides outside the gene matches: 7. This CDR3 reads CASSLAGAGGAETQYF. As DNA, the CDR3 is TGCGCCAGCAGCTTGGCCGGGGCGGGAGGGGCAGAGACCCAGTACTTC.

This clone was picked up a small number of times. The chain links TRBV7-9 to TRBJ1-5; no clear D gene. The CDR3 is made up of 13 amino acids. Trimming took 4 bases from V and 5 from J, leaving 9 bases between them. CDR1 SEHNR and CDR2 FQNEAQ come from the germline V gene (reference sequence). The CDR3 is CASSSEGYQPQHF. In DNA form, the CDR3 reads TGTGCCAGCAGCTCCGAGGGCTATCAGCCCCAGCATTTT.

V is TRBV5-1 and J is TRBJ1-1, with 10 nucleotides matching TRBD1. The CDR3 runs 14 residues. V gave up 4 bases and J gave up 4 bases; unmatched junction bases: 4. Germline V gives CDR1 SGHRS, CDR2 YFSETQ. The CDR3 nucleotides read TGCGCCAGCAGCCGACAGGGGGCCGGCACTGAAGCTTTCTTT. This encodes CASSRQGAGTEAFF. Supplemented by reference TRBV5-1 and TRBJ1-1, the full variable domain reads KAGVTQTPRYLIKTRGQQVTLSCSPISGHRSVSWYQQTPGQGLQFLFEYFSETQRNKGNFPGRFSGRQFSNSRSEMNVSTLELGDSALYLCASSRQGAGTEAFFGQGTRLTVV.

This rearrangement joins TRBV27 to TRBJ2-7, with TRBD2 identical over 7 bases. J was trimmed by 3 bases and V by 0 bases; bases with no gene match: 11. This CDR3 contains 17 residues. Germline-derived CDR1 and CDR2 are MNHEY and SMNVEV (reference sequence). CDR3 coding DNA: TGTGCCAGCAGTTTATCCCAGCGGGACCTTAAGTACTACGAGCAGTACTTC. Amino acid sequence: CASSLSQRDLKYYEQYF.

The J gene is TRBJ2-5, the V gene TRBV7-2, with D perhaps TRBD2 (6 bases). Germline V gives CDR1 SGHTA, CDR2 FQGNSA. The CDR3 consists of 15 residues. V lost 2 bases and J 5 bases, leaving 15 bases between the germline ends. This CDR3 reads CASSLMALASETQYF. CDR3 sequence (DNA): TGTGCCAGCAGCTTAATGGCCCTAGCGTCTGAGACCCAGTACTTC.

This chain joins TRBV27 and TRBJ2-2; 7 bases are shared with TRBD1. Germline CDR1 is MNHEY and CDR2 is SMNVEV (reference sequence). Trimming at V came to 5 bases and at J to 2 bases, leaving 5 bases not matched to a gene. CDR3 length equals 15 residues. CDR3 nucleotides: TGTGCCAGCAGTGAAACAGGGGAAAACACCGGGGAGCTGTTTTTT. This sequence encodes CASSETGENTGELFF.

In nucleotides, the CDR3 is TGTGCCAGCAGTTTCGGGTCGCAGAATTCACCCCTCCACTTT. Translating it yields CASSFGSQNSPLHF. The rearrangement uses TRBV27 and TRBJ1-6; no firm D call. There are 14 residues in the CDR3. In germline, CDR1 is MNHEY, CDR2 SMNVEV (reference sequence). Trimming left V 3 bases short and J 7 bases short, with 10 bases between.

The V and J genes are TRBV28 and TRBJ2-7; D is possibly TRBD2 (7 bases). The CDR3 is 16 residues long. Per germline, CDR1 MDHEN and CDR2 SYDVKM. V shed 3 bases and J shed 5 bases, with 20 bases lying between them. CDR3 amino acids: CASSFPPGGRVHEQYF. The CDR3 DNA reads TGTGCCAGCAGTTTCCCCCCGGGGGGCAGGGTCCACGAGCAGTACTTC. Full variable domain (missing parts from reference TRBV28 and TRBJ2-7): DVKVTQSSRYLVKRTGEKVFLECVQDMDHENMFWYRQDPGLGLRLIYFSYDVKMKEKGDIPEGYSVSREKKERFSLILESASTNQTSMYLCASSFPPGGRVHEQYFGPGTRLTVT.

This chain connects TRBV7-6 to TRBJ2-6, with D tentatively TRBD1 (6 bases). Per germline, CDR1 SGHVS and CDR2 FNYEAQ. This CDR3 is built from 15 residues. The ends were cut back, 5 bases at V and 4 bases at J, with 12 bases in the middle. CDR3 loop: CASSIQGHGANVLTF. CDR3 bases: TGTGCCAGCAGCATTCAGGGACACGGGGCCAACGTCCTGACTTTC.

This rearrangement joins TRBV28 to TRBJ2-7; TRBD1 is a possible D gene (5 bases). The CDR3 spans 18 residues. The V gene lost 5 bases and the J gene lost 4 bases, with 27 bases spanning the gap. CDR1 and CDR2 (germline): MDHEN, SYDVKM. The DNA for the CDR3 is TGTGCCAGCAGTCCCCTCCCTCTCAGGGCCTCTCCTCTTTACGAGCAGTACTTC. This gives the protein CASSPLPLRASPLYEQYF.

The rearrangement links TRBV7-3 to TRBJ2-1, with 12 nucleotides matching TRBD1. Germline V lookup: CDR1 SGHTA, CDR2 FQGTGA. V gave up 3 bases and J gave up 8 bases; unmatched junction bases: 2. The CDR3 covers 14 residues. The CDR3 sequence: CASSFGTGGYEQFF. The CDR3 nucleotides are TGTGCCAGCAGCTTCGGGACAGGGGGCTATGAGCAGTTCTTC.

The CDR3 is CASSKDKQYF. CDR3 DNA sequence: TGTGCCAGCAGCAAAGACAAGCAGTACTTC. The chain carries TRBV21-1 and TRBJ2-7; whether TRBD1, the table's D call, matches the DNA was not checked. TRBV21-1 is labeled a pseudogene. This CDR3 spans 10 amino acids.

This CDR3 reads CASSEADFRGNQPQHF. The CDR3 bases are TGTGCCAGCAGTGAAGCGGACTTTAGGGGCAATCAGCCCCAGCATTTT. V is TRBV6-1 and J is TRBJ1-5; D gene unclear. Germline values: CDR1 MNHNS, CDR2 SASEGT. There are 16 residues in the CDR3. V was clipped by 0 bases and J by 2 bases, with 11 bases between them.

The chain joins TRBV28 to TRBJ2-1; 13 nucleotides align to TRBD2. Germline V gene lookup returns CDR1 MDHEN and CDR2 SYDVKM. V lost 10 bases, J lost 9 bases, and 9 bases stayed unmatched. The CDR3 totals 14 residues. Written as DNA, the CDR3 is TGTGCCATCCCTGGGACTAGCGGGGCGGGTGAGCAGTTCTTC. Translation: CAIPGTSGAGEQFF.